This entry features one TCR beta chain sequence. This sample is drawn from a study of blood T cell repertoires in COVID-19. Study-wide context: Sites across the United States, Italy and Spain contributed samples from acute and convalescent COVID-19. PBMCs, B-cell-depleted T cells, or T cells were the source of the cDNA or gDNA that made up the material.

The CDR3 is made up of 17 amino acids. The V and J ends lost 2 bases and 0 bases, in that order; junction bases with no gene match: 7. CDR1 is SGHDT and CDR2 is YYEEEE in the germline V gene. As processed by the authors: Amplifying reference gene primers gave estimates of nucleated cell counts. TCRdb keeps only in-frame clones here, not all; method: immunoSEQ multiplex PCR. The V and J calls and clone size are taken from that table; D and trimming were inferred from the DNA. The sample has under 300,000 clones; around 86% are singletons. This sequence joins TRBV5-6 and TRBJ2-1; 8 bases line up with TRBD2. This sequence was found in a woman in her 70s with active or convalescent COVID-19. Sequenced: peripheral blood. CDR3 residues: CASSLERGPSSYNEQFF. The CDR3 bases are TGTGCCAGCAGCTTAGAGCGGGGGCCCAGCTCCTACAATGAGCAGTTCTTC.